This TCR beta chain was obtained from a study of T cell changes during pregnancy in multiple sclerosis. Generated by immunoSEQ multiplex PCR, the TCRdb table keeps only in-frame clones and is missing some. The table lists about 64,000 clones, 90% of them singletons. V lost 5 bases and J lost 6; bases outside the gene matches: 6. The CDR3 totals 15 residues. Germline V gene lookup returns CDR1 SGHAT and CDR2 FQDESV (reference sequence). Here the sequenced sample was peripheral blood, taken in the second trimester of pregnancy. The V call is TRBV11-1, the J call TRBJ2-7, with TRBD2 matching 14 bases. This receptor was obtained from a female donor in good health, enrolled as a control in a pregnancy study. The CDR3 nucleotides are TGTGCCAGCAGCCTAGGAGGACTAGCGGGAGGCGAGCAGTACTTC. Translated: CASSLGGLAGGEQYF.